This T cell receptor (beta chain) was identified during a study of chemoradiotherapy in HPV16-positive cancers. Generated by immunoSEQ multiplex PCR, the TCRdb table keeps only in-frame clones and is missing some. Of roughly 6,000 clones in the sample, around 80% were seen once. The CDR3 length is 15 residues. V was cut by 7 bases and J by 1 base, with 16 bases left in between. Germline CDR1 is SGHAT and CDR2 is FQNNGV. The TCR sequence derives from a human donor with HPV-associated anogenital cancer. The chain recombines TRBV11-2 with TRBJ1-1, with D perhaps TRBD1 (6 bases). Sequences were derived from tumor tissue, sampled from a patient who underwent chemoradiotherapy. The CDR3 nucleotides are TGTGCCAGCACCACAGGGCTTGGTGAGAACACTGAAGCTTTCTTT. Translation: CASTTGLGENTEAFF.